This is a list of T cell receptor beta chains from one sample in a study of Graves' ophthalmopathy and Graves' hyperthyroidism. TCRdb redid the calling of the multiplex PCR reads with MiXCR, one entry per CDR3 protein. The sample carries almost 750,000 distinct CDR3 sequences, roughly two fifths recorded once. Sequencing used peripheral blood. Receptors originate from an adult man with Graves' ophthalmopathy. The CDR3 runs from the conserved cysteine through the conserved F or W. The D gene is left open where the match is weak. Only part of the rows carry a size: once, few, many, or a class if the clone is expanded.

j_call | v_call | d_call | clone_size | cdr3_length | cdr3_nt | cdr3_aa
TRBJ1-4 | TRBV29-1 | NA | NA | 18 | TGCAGCGTTGGTAGGGACGGGAACACCGGGGAGGGGGGTGAAAAACTGTTTTTT | CSVGRDGNTGEGGEKLFF
TRBJ1-1 | TRBV12-3/TRBV12-4 | NA | many | 11 | TGTGCCAGCAGCAGAGAGGCTGAAGCTTTCTTT | CASSREAEAFF
TRBJ2-5 | TRBV10-3 | TRBD2 | many | 16 | TGTGCCATCGGAAGCACATTAGCGGGGGGGCGTGAGACCCAGTACTTC | CAIGSTLAGGRETQYF
TRBJ2-7 | TRBV20-1 | NA | NA | 12 | TGCAGTGCTAGGGGCGACCGGTACGAGCAGTACTTC | CSARGDRYEQYF
TRBJ2-5 | TRBV12-3/TRBV12-4 | NA | many | 13 | TGTGCCAGCACCCAACAGGGTTTCGAGACCCAGTACTTC | CASTQQGFETQYF
TRBJ1-1 | TRBV9 | NA | few | 15 | TGTGCCAGCAGCGTAGTTACACCAGGGAACACTGAAGCTTTCTTT | CASSVVTPGNTEAFF
TRBJ2-5 | TRBV7-2 | TRBD1 | NA | 13 | TGTGCCAGCAGCGAAGGACAGGGGGCGGCCCAGTACTTC | CASSEGQGAAQYF
TRBJ1-1 | TRBV29-1 | TRBD1 | once | 14 | TGCAGCGTCCTGCGGGGACAGGGGATAGCGGAAGCTTTCTTT | CSVLRGQGIAEAFF
TRBJ1-1 | TRBV27 | NA | NA | 13 | TGTGCCAGCACACGGTATACGAACGCTGAAGCTTTCTTT | CASTRYTNAEAFF
TRBJ2-5 | TRBV10-3 | NA | many | 15 | TGTGCCATCAGTGCCACAACGGGGGCTCAAGAGACCCAGTACTTC | CAISATTGAQETQYF
TRBJ2-3 | TRBV7-9 | NA | many | 11 | TGTGCCAGCAGCTTATTAGGGGCGCAGTATTTT | CASSLLGAQYF
TRBJ2-2 | TRBV5-1 | TRBD2 | many | 16 | TGCGCCAGCAAATTTACGGCTAGCGGGTACACCGGGGAGCTGTTTTTT | CASKFTASGYTGELFF
TRBJ2-5 | TRBV20-1 | TRBD1 | NA | 13 | TGCAGTGCTAGTACAGGGGGATGGGAGACCCAGTACTTC | CSASTGGWETQYF
TRBJ1-1 | TRBV11-2 | NA | NA | 15 | TGTGCCAGCAGCTTAGTGCGGGTTGGGGACACTGAAGCTTTCTTT | CASSLVRVGDTEAFF
TRBJ1-6 | TRBV7-2 | NA | once | 17 | TGTGCCAGCAGCTTAGCAGGGTTGGTCTCCTATAATTCACCCCTCCACTTT | CASSLAGLVSYNSPLHF
TRBJ2-7 | TRBV7-2 | TRBD2 | NA | 16 | TGTGCCAGCAGCTTAGCCCCCGCGGGAGGGCGCTACGAGCAGTACTTC | CASSLAPAGGRYEQYF
TRBJ1-2 | TRBV20-1 | NA | NA | 16 | TGCAGTGCTGAGAAGTCGTGGGCAGAAAACTCTTATGGCTACACCTTC | CSAEKSWAENSYGYTF
TRBJ2-7 | TRBV15 | TRBD2 | many | 14 | TGTGCCACCAGCAGAGTGGGTAGCGGGGAAGGGCAGTACTTC | CATSRVGSGEGQYF
TRBJ1-3 | TRBV7-9 | NA | NA | 13 | TGTGCCAGCAGCTTAGGTCTCAGTTACACCATATATTTT | CASSLGLSYTIYF
TRBJ1-5 | TRBV19 | NA | NA | 15 | TGTGCCAGTAGTGTCGACGGGGAATACAATCAGCCCCAGCATTTT | CASSVDGEYNQPQHF
TRBJ1-4 | TRBV19 | NA | few | 14 | TGTGCCAGCAGTCATCGGGCAATTCGTGAAAAACTGTTTTTT | CASSHRAIREKLFF
TRBJ1-5 | TRBV20-1 | NA | many | 12 | TGCAGTGCCTGGGGGCTCGGTCAGCCCCAGCATTTT | CSAWGLGQPQHF
TRBJ2-6 | TRBV7-8 | TRBD1 | many | 17 | TGTGCCAGCAGCTTAGTGGGGACAGGGACTGGGGCCAACGTCCTGACTTTC | CASSLVGTGTGANVLTF
TRBJ2-5 | TRBV29-1 | NA | NA | 15 | TGCAGCGTAGGACGGTGGCAGGACGTTAAAGAGACCCAGTACTTC | CSVGRWQDVKETQYF
TRBJ1-1 | TRBV29-1 | NA | many | 14 | TGCAGCGTTGAAGTTTTGCAGGGGAGAACTGAAGCTTTCTTT | CSVEVLQGRTEAFF
TRBJ1-1 | TRBV6-1 | TRBD1 | NA | 13 | TGTGCCAGCAGTACCGACAGGGTCACTAAAGCTTTCTTT | CASSTDRVTKAFF
TRBJ2-7 | TRBV5-6 | NA | many | 15 | TGTGCCAGCAGCCCTTGGCGGGTAAGCTCCTACGAGCAGTACTTC | CASSPWRVSSYEQYF
TRBJ2-2 | TRBV25-1 | NA | few | 13 | TGTGCCAGCAGTTTTGCGGGACCCGGGGAGCTGTTTTTT | CASSFAGPGELFF
TRBJ2-5 | TRBV25-1 | NA | NA | 14 | TGTGCCAGCAGTTCGCCGGAAGGGGAAGAGACCCAGTACTTC | CASSSPEGEETQYF
TRBJ2-5 | TRBV27 | NA | few | 14 | TGTGCCACCCTCGACCGGGGGGCGGGAGCGACCCAGTACTTC | CATLDRGAGATQYF
TRBJ2-5 | TRBV11-2 | TRBD1 | many | 16 | TGTGCCAGCAGCTTAGTGCGGACAGGGGGCCGAGAGACCCAGTACTTC | CASSLVRTGGRETQYF
TRBJ1-2 | TRBV7-9 | TRBD1 | many | 15 | TGTGCCAGCAGCTGGCCGGGACAGGGGCACTATGGCTACACCTTC | CASSWPGQGHYGYTF
TRBJ1-2 | TRBV7-6 | TRBD1 | many | 13 | TGTGCCAGCAGCCACGGGACAGGGAAGGGCTACACCTTC | CASSHGTGKGYTF
TRBJ1-1 | TRBV25-1 | NA | few | 13 | TGTGCCAGCAACGGACAGTTGAACACTGAAGCTTTCTTT | CASNGQLNTEAFF
TRBJ1-6 | TRBV2 | TRBD1 | NA | 14 | TGTGCCAGCAGTGAAGACAGGGGGCGGTCACCCCTCCACTTT | CASSEDRGRSPLHF
TRBJ2-5 | TRBV3-1 | NA | NA | 13 | TGTGCCAGCAGCCAAGACACCCAAGAGACCCAGTACTTC | CASSQDTQETQYF
TRBJ2-7 | TRBV24-1 | NA | NA | 15 | TGTGCCAGCAGTCCCCTGGCTAGCTTCGACTACGAGCAGTACTTC | CASSPLASFDYEQYF
TRBJ1-4 | TRBV7-2 | NA | NA | 16 | TGTGCCAGCAGCTTCCGAGGGGTCTCGGCGCGGGAAAAACTGTTTTTT | CASSFRGVSAREKLFF
TRBJ1-5 | TRBV11-1 | NA | NA | 13 | TGTGCCAGCAGCTCCGTGGGCGAGCAGCCCCAGCATTTT | CASSSVGEQPQHF
TRBJ2-7 | TRBV5-6 | TRBD1 | few | 15 | TGTGCCAGCAGCTCTGCCGGGACAGGGTACAACGAGCAGTACTTC | CASSSAGTGYNEQYF